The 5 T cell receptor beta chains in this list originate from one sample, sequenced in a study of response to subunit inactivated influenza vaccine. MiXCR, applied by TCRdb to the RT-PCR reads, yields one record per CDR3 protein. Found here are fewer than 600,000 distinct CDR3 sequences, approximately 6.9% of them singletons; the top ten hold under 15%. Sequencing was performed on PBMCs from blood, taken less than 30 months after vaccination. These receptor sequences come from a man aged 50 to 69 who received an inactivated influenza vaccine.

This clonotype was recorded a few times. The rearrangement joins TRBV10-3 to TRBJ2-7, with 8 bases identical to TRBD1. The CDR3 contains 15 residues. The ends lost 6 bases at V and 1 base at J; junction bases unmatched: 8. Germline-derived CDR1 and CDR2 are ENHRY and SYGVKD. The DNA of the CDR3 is TGTGCCATCAGCAAGGACAGGGCCGTTTCCTACGAGCAGTACTTC. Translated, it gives CAISKDRAVSYEQYF.

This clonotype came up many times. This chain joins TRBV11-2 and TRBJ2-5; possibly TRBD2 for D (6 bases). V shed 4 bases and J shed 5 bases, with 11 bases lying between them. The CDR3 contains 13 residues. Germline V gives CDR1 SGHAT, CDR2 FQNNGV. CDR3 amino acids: CASSSTSGETQYF. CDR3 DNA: TGTGCCAGCAGCTCGACTAGTGGGGAGACCCAGTACTTC.

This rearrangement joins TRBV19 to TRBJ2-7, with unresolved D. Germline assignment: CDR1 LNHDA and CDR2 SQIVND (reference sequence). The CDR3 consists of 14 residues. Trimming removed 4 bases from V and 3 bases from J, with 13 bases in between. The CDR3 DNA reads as TGTGCCAGTAGTACCTACGCCCGCAACTACGAGCAGTACTTC. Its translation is CASSTYARNYEQYF. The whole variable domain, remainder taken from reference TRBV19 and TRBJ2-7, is DGGITQSPKYLFRKEGQNVTLSCEQNLNHDAMYWYRQDPGQGLRLIYYSQIVNDFQKGDIAEGYSVSREKKESFPLTVTSAQKNPTAFYLCASSTYARNYEQYFGPGTRLTVT.

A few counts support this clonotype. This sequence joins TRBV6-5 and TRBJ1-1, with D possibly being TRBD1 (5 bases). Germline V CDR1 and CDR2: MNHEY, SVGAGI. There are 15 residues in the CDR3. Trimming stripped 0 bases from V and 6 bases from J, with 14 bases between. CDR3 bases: TGTGCCAGCAGTTACTCTGGTCAGGGCCGGGCTGAAGCTTTCTTT. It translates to CASSYSGQGRAEAFF.

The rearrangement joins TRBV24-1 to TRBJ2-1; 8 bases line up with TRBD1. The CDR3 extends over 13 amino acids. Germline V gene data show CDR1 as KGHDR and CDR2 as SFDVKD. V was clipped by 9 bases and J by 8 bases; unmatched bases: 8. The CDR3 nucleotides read TGTGCCACCGGGACAGGAGTTTTCGATGAGCAGTTCTTC. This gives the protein CATGTGVFDEQFF.